The rows below give T cell receptor beta chains drawn from one sample of a study of T cells in Graves' hyperthyroidism and ophthalmopathy. TCRdb redid the calling of the multiplex PCR reads with MiXCR, one entry per CDR3 protein. The sample holds 600,000 to 850,000 distinct CDR3 sequences, 18% seen once. Sequenced sample: blood. These receptors all come from a woman between 50 and 59 years old with Graves' hyperthyroidism that later progressed to Graves' ophthalmopathy. Each CDR3 is given with its conserved first and last residue. Each record gives: V gene, J gene, clone size, D gene, CDR3 length, CDR3 protein, CDR3 DNA. D genes are given only for firm matches. For some rows the clone size is stated as once, few or many, or as a class when expanded; others skip it.

v_gene: TRBV4-2; j_gene: TRBJ2-7; abundance: .; d_gene: .; len: 16; CDR3aa: CASSQVPGDLSYEQYF; CDR3nt: TGTGCCAGCAGCCAAGTTCCTGGGGACCTCTCCTACGAGCAGTACTTC
v_gene: TRBV20-1; j_gene: TRBJ2-7; abundance: many; d_gene: .; len: 15; CDR3aa: CSASRAGSLTYEQYF; CDR3nt: TGCAGTGCTAGCCGGGCGGGGAGCCTAACCTACGAGCAGTACTTC
v_gene: TRBV11-2; j_gene: TRBJ2-2; abundance: many; d_gene: .; len: 16; CDR3aa: CASSERFQLNTGELFF; CDR3nt: TGTGCCAGCAGCGAGAGGTTTCAGCTAAACACCGGGGAGCTGTTTTTT
v_gene: TRBV12-3/TRBV12-4; j_gene: TRBJ1-1; abundance: many; d_gene: TRBD1; len: 14; CDR3aa: CASIGGTGATEAFF; CDR3nt: TGTGCCAGTATAGGGGGGACAGGGGCCACTGAAGCTTTCTTT
v_gene: TRBV3-1; j_gene: TRBJ1-3; abundance: .; d_gene: .; len: 14; CDR3aa: CASSSGRAGNTIYF; CDR3nt: TGTGCCAGCAGTTCCGGGAGGGCTGGAAACACCATATATTTT
v_gene: TRBV24-1; j_gene: TRBJ2-6; abundance: many; d_gene: TRBD1; len: 18; CDR3aa: CATSDPGQGASGANVLTF; CDR3nt: TGTGCCACCAGTGATCCGGGACAGGGGGCCAGTGGGGCCAACGTCCTGACTTTC
v_gene: TRBV6-1; j_gene: TRBJ2-1; abundance: few; d_gene: TRBD1; len: 14; CDR3aa: CASSEGQGIGEQFF; CDR3nt: TGTGCCAGCAGTGAGGGACAGGGGATCGGTGAGCAGTTCTTC
v_gene: TRBV20-1; j_gene: TRBJ1-5; abundance: few; d_gene: TRBD1; len: 14; CDR3aa: CSAATGGSNQPQHF; CDR3nt: TGCAGTGCTGCGACAGGGGGCAGCAATCAGCCCCAGCATTTT
v_gene: TRBV7-9; j_gene: TRBJ1-1; abundance: few; d_gene: TRBD1; len: 15; CDR3aa: CASSARQGQNTEAFF; CDR3nt: TGTGCCAGCAGCGCTAGACAGGGACAGAACACTGAAGCTTTCTTT
v_gene: TRBV12-3/TRBV12-4; j_gene: TRBJ2-6; abundance: few; d_gene: .; len: 19; CDR3aa: CASSSQGGPGFSGANVLTF; CDR3nt: TGTGCCAGCAGTTCCCAGGGGGGACCCGGATTTTCTGGGGCCAACGTCCTGACTTTC
v_gene: TRBV12-3/TRBV12-4; j_gene: TRBJ2-3; abundance: many; d_gene: .; len: 16; CDR3aa: CASSPGLRAGSDTQYF; CDR3nt: TGTGCCAGCAGTCCGGGGTTGCGAGCTGGGTCAGATACGCAGTATTTT
v_gene: TRBV6-1; j_gene: TRBJ1-2; abundance: few; d_gene: .; len: 14; CDR3aa: CASSEVSRAYGYTF; CDR3nt: TGTGCCAGCAGTGAAGTCAGTCGGGCCTATGGCTACACCTTC
v_gene: TRBV3-1; j_gene: TRBJ2-7; abundance: many; d_gene: TRBD2; len: 15; CDR3aa: CASSQDSSGLYEQYF; CDR3nt: TGTGCCAGCAGCCAAGATAGTAGCGGGCTCTACGAGCAGTACTTC
v_gene: TRBV6-1; j_gene: TRBJ1-3; abundance: .; d_gene: .; len: 15; CDR3aa: CATSRPSRSGNTIYF; CDR3nt: TGTGCCACCTCTAGACCTAGCAGGTCTGGAAACACCATATATTTT
v_gene: TRBV9; j_gene: TRBJ2-1; abundance: .; d_gene: .; len: 14; CDR3aa: CASSPRRIRNEQFF; CDR3nt: TGTGCCAGCAGCCCCCGGAGGATTCGGAATGAGCAGTTCTTC
v_gene: TRBV6-1; j_gene: TRBJ1-1; abundance: many; d_gene: .; len: 16; CDR3aa: CASSEVWEGVNTEAFF; CDR3nt: TGTGCCAGCAGTGAAGTGTGGGAAGGAGTGAACACTGAAGCTTTCTTT
v_gene: TRBV20-1; j_gene: TRBJ2-3; abundance: few; d_gene: .; len: 14; CDR3aa: CSASGLASTDTQYF; CDR3nt: TGCAGTGCTAGCGGTCTTGCAAGCACAGATACGCAGTATTTT
v_gene: TRBV10-1; j_gene: TRBJ2-1; abundance: .; d_gene: .; len: 15; CDR3aa: CASSELGDTTNEQFF; CDR3nt: TGCGCCAGCAGTGAGCTGGGGGACACCACCAATGAGCAGTTCTTC
v_gene: TRBV30; j_gene: TRBJ1-4; abundance: .; d_gene: .; len: 15; CDR3aa: CAWSGNGGVAEKLFF; CDR3nt: TGTGCCTGGAGTGGGAATGGGGGGGTGGCTGAAAAACTGTTTTTT
v_gene: TRBV6-1; j_gene: TRBJ2-3; abundance: .; d_gene: .; len: 15; CDR3aa: CASSWGGSSTDTQYF; CDR3nt: TGTGCCAGCAGCTGGGGGGGCTCAAGCACAGATACGCAGTATTTT
v_gene: TRBV20-1; j_gene: TRBJ2-7; abundance: many; d_gene: .; len: 14; CDR3aa: CSASSQGPGHEQYF; CDR3nt: TGCAGTGCTAGTTCCCAGGGGCCGGGGCACGAGCAGTACTTC
v_gene: TRBV27; j_gene: TRBJ2-3; abundance: many; d_gene: .; len: 13; CDR3aa: CASSSRRTDTQYF; CDR3nt: TGTGCCAGCAGTTCGCGACGGACAGATACGCAGTATTTT
v_gene: TRBV7-3; j_gene: TRBJ2-7; abundance: .; d_gene: .; len: 15; CDR3aa: CASSFGSLSPAEQYF; CDR3nt: TGTGCCAGCAGCTTTGGGTCCTTAAGCCCAGCCGAGCAGTACTTC
v_gene: TRBV5-6; j_gene: TRBJ1-4; abundance: .; d_gene: .; len: 15; CDR3aa: CASSLDGLGDEKLFF; CDR3nt: TGTGCCAGCAGCTTGGATGGGTTGGGGGATGAAAAACTGTTTTTT
v_gene: TRBV27; j_gene: TRBJ1-2; abundance: .; d_gene: TRBD1; len: 15; CDR3aa: CASSFGAGQEEGYTF; CDR3nt: TGTGCCAGCAGTTTTGGGGCGGGACAGGAGGAGGGCTACACCTTC
v_gene: TRBV2; j_gene: TRBJ2-2; abundance: .; d_gene: .; len: 15; CDR3aa: CASITAGKNTGELFF; CDR3nt: TGTGCCAGCATCACAGCGGGCAAGAACACCGGGGAGCTGTTTTTT
v_gene: TRBV5-1; j_gene: TRBJ1-5; abundance: .; d_gene: .; len: 13; CDR3aa: CASSWDGPWPQHF; CDR3nt: TGCGCCAGCAGCTGGGACGGCCCTTGGCCCCAGCATTTT
v_gene: TRBV5-1; j_gene: TRBJ2-1; abundance: many; d_gene: TRBD2; len: 13; CDR3aa: CASSLSGGADQFF; CDR3nt: TGCGCCAGCAGCTTGTCCGGGGGGGCCGATCAGTTCTTC
v_gene: TRBV20-1; j_gene: TRBJ1-2; abundance: many; d_gene: .; len: 13; CDR3aa: CSARADSFYGYTF; CDR3nt: TGCAGTGCTAGAGCCGACAGTTTCTATGGCTACACCTTC
v_gene: TRBV4-1; j_gene: TRBJ2-2; abundance: .; d_gene: TRBD2; len: 18; CDR3aa: CASSPQGSGGADTGELFF; CDR3nt: TGCGCCAGCAGCCCTCAGGGTAGCGGGGGGGCCGACACCGGGGAGCTGTTTTTT
v_gene: TRBV4-1; j_gene: TRBJ2-1; abundance: few; d_gene: .; len: 17; CDR3aa: CASSQDIVLDLYNEQFF; CDR3nt: TGCGCCAGCAGCCAAGATATTGTCTTGGACCTCTACAATGAGCAGTTCTTC
v_gene: TRBV12-3/TRBV12-4; j_gene: TRBJ2-7; abundance: .; d_gene: .; len: 10; CDR3aa: CASQGDEQYF; CDR3nt: TGTGCCAGCCAAGGGGACGAGCAGTACTTC